The 17 T cell receptor beta chains below all came from one sample that was sequenced in a study of T cells in Graves' hyperthyroidism and ophthalmopathy (dated by TCRdb to between 2019 and 2020). The library was prepared using multiplex PCR. Sequenced on an Illumina HiSeq 2000. The TCR beta CDR3 regions were amplified from the RNA transcripts. For the first round of RT-PCR on the TCR CDR3, the HTBI primer set was used together with the Qiagen OneStep RT-PCR kit. TCRdb reran the public reads through fastp at Q25 and MiXCR, keeping productive beta chains. Rows are combined by CDR3 protein, so each entry shows the most common genes and DNA. The sample profile shows some 760,000 distinct CDR3 sequences; 12% to 15% of them were found once. The top ten clonotypes cover 10% of the sample. Sequencing used blood. These receptor sequences come from a woman between 18 and 29 years old with Graves' hyperthyroidism.

This clonotype came up many times. The V and J genes are TRBV29-1 and TRBJ1-1; unclear D gene. The germline V gene encodes CDR1 SQVTM and CDR2 ANQGSEA. The CDR3 sequence is 13 residues long. V was clipped by 5 bases and J by 4 bases, with 14 bases between them. The CDR3 sequence is CSVLLDATTEAFF. The CDR3, as DNA: TGCAGCGTTCTACTCGACGCAACCACTGAAGCTTTCTTT.

This clonotype was found many times. The chain couples TRBV30 to TRBJ2-3; 7 bases fit TRBD2. The CDR3 has 12 residues. CDR1 and CDR2 from the germline V gene are GTSNPN and SVGIG (reference sequence). Trimming took 5 bases from V and 7 from J; bases not matched to a gene: 6. The CDR3 DNA reads as TGTGCCTGGGCAGGACTAGTCCATACGCAGTATTTT. It translates to CAWAGLVHTQYF.

This clonotype has a count of ten or more. The chain links TRBV28 to TRBJ2-1; TRBD2 agrees at 13 bases. V gave up 8 bases and J gave up 9 bases; unmatched junction bases: 7. The CDR3 covers 14 residues. Germline loops: CDR1 MDHEN, CDR2 SYDVKM. The CDR3 loop is CASQLAGGEGEQFF. The CDR3 DNA reads as TGTGCCAGCCAACTAGCGGGAGGGGAGGGTGAGCAGTTCTTC.

This clonotype turned up a few times. The genes are TRBV9 and TRBJ2-7; possible D gene TRBD2, 6 bases. This CDR3 contains 13 residues. Germline values: CDR1 SGDLS, CDR2 YYNGEE. Trimming removed 4 bases from V and 3 bases from J, with 11 bases in between. In DNA form, the CDR3 reads TGTGCCAGCAGCCCGGGGGAGAGCTACGAGCAGTACTTC. Protein: CASSPGESYEQYF. The whole variable domain, filled in from reference TRBV9 and TRBJ2-7, reads DSGVTQTPKHLITATGQRVTLRCSPRSGDLSVYWYQQSLDQGLQFLIQYYNGEERAKGNILERFSAQQFPDLHSELNLSSLELGDSALYFCASSPGESYEQYFGPGTRLTVT.

This clonotype showed up just a few times. A much larger clonotype is one base distant, so this may be a read error. V and J are TRBV5-5 and TRBJ2-7; 7 bases map to TRBD2. This CDR3 region has 12 residues. The germline V gene has CDR1 SGHKS and CDR2 YYEKEE (reference sequence). The CDR3 spells CAGSLRGSEQYF. The CDR3 coding sequence is TGTGCCGGCAGCTTGCGCGGGAGCGAGCAGTACTTC.

This clonotype has at least ten counts. This chain links TRBV28 with TRBJ2-7; 11 bases fit TRBD1. The CDR3 is 13 amino acids. Germline V lookup: CDR1 MDHEN, CDR2 SYDVKM. Unmatched junction bases numbered 3, after V lost 5 bases and J lost 6 bases. CDR3 residues: CASSAGTGGEQYF. As DNA, the CDR3 is TGTGCCAGCAGTGCCGGGACAGGGGGCGAGCAGTACTTC.

This clonotype was seen repeatedly, ten times or more. This chain links TRBV12-5 with TRBJ2-1; D is uncertain. V lost 0 bases to trimming and J lost 0 bases, with 15 bases between them. Germline loops: CDR1 LGHNT, CDR2 FRNRAP. The CDR3 runs 18 residues. CDR3 DNA: TGTGCTAGTGGTTTGGTACTTAAGGATCTCAGCTCCTACAATGAGCAGTTCTTC. Translation gives CASGLVLKDLSSYNEQFF.

This clonotype was counted once. An end of the junction does not agree with germline; a read error may underlie this. This chain links TRBV3-1 with TRBJ2-1; 8 bases are a match to TRBD2. CDR3 length: 13 amino acids. The V gene's germline CDR1 is LGHDT and CDR2 YNNKEL (reference sequence). CDR3 sequence: CASGGLANNEQSF. DNA for the CDR3: TGTGCCAGCGGAGGACTAGCAAACAATGAGCAGTCCTTC.

The rearrangement joins TRBV20-1 to TRBJ1-5, with D perhaps matching TRBD1 (5 bases). V was shortened by 5 bases and J by 1 base, with 9 bases between the two germline ends. The CDR3 totals 13 residues. CDR1 is DFQATT, CDR2 SNEGSKA, per germline (reference sequence). CDR3 DNA: TGCAGTGCTCAGCGGGGCAGCAATCAGCCCCAGCATTTT. Its protein product is CSAQRGSNQPQHF.

The table lists this clonotype with a few counts. This sequence joins TRBV15 and TRBJ1-5, with 7 bases matching TRBD1. Germline trimming cut 5 bases from V and 5 bases from J; bases unmatched to any gene: 12. Germline V gene data show CDR1 as LNHNV and CDR2 as YYDKDF (reference sequence). The CDR3 length is 16 residues. CDR3 nucleotides: TGTGCCACCAGCCTAGGGGGACAGAGCTTAGATCAGCCCCAGCATTTT. Its protein product is CATSLGGQSLDQPQHF.

There are a few counts of this clonotype. V usage is TRBV20-1 and J usage is TRBJ2-5; maybe TRBD1 (9 bases). Germline values: CDR1 DFQATT, CDR2 SNEGSKA (reference sequence). V lost 2 bases and J 5 bases, leaving 21 bases between the germline ends. The CDR3 has 16 residues. The CDR3 nucleotides read TGCAGTGCTAGATTGGGACAGGGACTAGGTGGGGAGACCCAGTACTTC. The encoded protein is CSARLGQGLGGETQYF.

This sequence joins TRBV28 and TRBJ2-1; 13 bases are a match to TRBD2. The germline V gene encodes CDR1 MDHEN and CDR2 SYDVKM. The CDR3 totals 16 residues. Losses at the gene ends were 7 bases for V and 6 bases for J; bases not matched to a gene: 9. The CDR3 spells CASTLSGTSGANEQFF. Written as DNA, the CDR3 is TGTGCCAGCACTCTTAGTGGGACTAGCGGGGCCAATGAGCAGTTCTTC.

This clonotype was seen ten or more times. CDR3 in DNA: TGTGCCAGCAGCTTAAGGGGGTGGAACACTGAAGCTTTCTTT. Protein sequence: CASSLRGWNTEAFF. V usage is TRBV11-2 and J usage is TRBJ1-1, with a tentative D call TRBD1 (6 bases). The CDR3 runs 14 residues. Germline V gene data show CDR1 as SGHAT and CDR2 as FQNNGV. V was cut by 2 bases and J by 1 base, with 8 bases left in between.

This clonotype was seen at least ten times. J is TRBJ2-7 and V is TRBV20-1; D not certain. CDR1 DFQATT and CDR2 SNEGSKA come from the germline V gene (reference sequence). The CDR3 loop spans 16 amino acids. V shed 1 base and J shed 7 bases, with 23 bases lying between them. The CDR3 region is CSARGPSAELLGEQYF. CDR3 in DNA: TGCAGTGCTAGAGGCCCCTCTGCGGAGCTGCTGGGGGAGCAGTACTTC.

This clonotype was counted ten times or more. V and J are TRBV6-1 and TRBJ1-2; 10 bases are a match to TRBD1. After removal of 6 bases from V and 6 bases from J, the junction contained 7 bases not matched to a gene. CDR3 length equals 14 residues. Germline CDR1 is MNHNS and CDR2 is SASEGT. CDR3 amino acids: CASRDRGKGDGYTF. DNA for the CDR3: TGTGCCAGCAGGGACAGGGGGAAAGGAGATGGCTACACCTTC.

Many counts were recorded for this clonotype. The V gene is TRBV9, the J gene TRBJ1-5, with D possibly being TRBD1 (6 bases). Germline CDR1 SGDLS, CDR2 YYNGEE. CDR3 length: 14 residues. V dropped 5 bases and J dropped 5 bases, with 14 bases sitting between them. This CDR3 is CASSSTGGYQPQHF. CDR3 nucleotides: TGTGCCAGCAGTTCCACGGGGGGCTATCAGCCCCAGCATTTT.

This clonotype was counted only a few times. J is TRBJ2-1 and V is TRBV19, with 11 bases that match TRBD2. V was pared by 4 bases and J by 5 bases, with 10 bases of the junction left unmatched. Germline CDR1 reads LNHDA; CDR2 reads SQIVND (reference sequence). This CDR3 contains 17 residues. The CDR3 DNA reads TGTGCCAGTAGTAGATCCGGGACTAGCGGCCGTAACAATGAGCAGTTCTTC. Translation: CASSRSGTSGRNNEQFF.